The 25 T cell receptor beta chains presented below share a single source sample, sequenced in a study of shared clonotypes between healthy human individuals. Sequencing used immunoSEQ multiplex PCR; TCRdb keeps in-frame clones, though not all of them. The data show around 2.5 million clones, over 85% seen once. The specimen sequenced was naive CD4+ T cells from PBMCs. Subset described: CD45RA+ positively selected. Every receptor here comes from a man aged 18 to 30 in good health. Some clones in this sample may be carry-over from other donors' samples.

The gene calls are TRBV13 and TRBJ1-1, with D unresolved. The CDR3 consists of 14 residues. The germline gives CDR1 PRHDT, CDR2 FYEKMQ (reference sequence). Trimming took 5 bases from V and 6 from J, leaving 16 bases between them. The chain's CDR3 is CASSRLGRGPEAFF. The CDR3 bases are TGTGCCAGCAGCCGCCTCGGTCGAGGACCTGAAGCTTTCTTT.

This clone appeared a few times. This sample includes further DNA sequences coding for the same CDR3. The genes are TRBV7-9 and TRBJ1-1, with TRBD1 matching over 7 bases. Trimming at V came to 4 bases and at J to 3 bases, leaving 2 bases not matched to a gene. The CDR3 covers 13 residues. CDR1 and CDR2 from the germline V gene are SEHNR and FQNEAQ (reference sequence). The CDR3 protein is CASSSQGDTEAFF. The CDR3 nucleotides read TGTGCCAGCAGCTCCCAGGGGGACACTGAAGCTTTCTTT.

This sequence joins TRBV30 and TRBJ1-5, with TRBD1 matching 8 bases. CDR1 is GTSNPN, CDR2 SVGIG, per germline (reference sequence). J was trimmed by 2 bases and V by 0 bases; bases with no gene match: 15. The CDR3 has 19 residues. The CDR3, as DNA: TGTGCCTGGAGTGTAACCAGATCGCACAGGGGGTACGGCAATCAGCCCCAGCATTTT. Its translation is CAWSVTRSHRGYGNQPQHF.

V gene TRBV11-2 combines with J gene TRBJ2-3; D gene uncertain. The CDR3 has 16 residues. Germline V CDR1 and CDR2: SGHAT, FQNNGV. Trimming shortened V by 3 bases and J by 0 bases, and 13 bases separated the two germline ends. CDR3 protein: CASSFVSSRSTDTQYF. The DNA of the CDR3 is TGTGCCAGCAGCTTCGTGTCGAGCAGGAGCACAGATACGCAGTATTTT.

The chain has TRBV5-1 and TRBJ2-1; a possible D gene is TRBD1 (6 bases). V shed 4 bases and J shed 7 bases, with 18 bases lying between them. Germline assignment: CDR1 SGHRS and CDR2 YFSETQ. This CDR3 contains 15 residues. The CDR3: CASSPDRMSSNEQFF. CDR3 sequence (DNA): TGCGCCAGCAGCCCGGACAGAATGTCCTCAAATGAGCAGTTCTTC.

This clone was detected once. The J gene is TRBJ1-4, the V gene TRBV6-5; tentatively, D is TRBD1 (6 bases). In germline, CDR1 is MNHEY, CDR2 SVGAGI. The CDR3 has 16 residues. Trimming stripped 0 bases from V and 8 bases from J, with 16 bases between. CDR3 sequence (DNA): TGTGCCAGCAGTTACTCGCCCGGGGGCGGGTACGAAAAACTGTTTTTT. This sequence encodes CASSYSPGGGYEKLFF.

The rearrangement links TRBV10-3 to TRBJ2-1; 15 bases fit TRBD2. Per germline, CDR1 ENHRY and CDR2 SYGVKD. V dropped 3 bases and J dropped 6; count of bases not matched to a gene: 3. This CDR3 is 16 amino acids long. DNA of the CDR3: TGTGCCATCAGTGACGGACTAGCGGGAGGGGGCAATGAGCAGTTCTTC. It yields the protein CAISDGLAGGGNEQFF.

The sample holds one count of this clone. The V gene is TRBV28, the J gene TRBJ2-1, with TRBD2 matching 10 bases. The CDR3 has 16 amino acids. Germline assignment: CDR1 MDHEN and CDR2 SYDVKM. The V gene end was trimmed by 4 bases and the J gene end by 7 bases; junction bases not matched to a gene: 10. CDR3 loop: CASSSPSGRAKNEQFF. CDR3 bases: TGTGCCAGCAGTTCCCCAAGCGGGAGGGCCAAAAATGAGCAGTTCTTC.

The gene calls are TRBV6-5 and TRBJ2-7; unclear D gene. Looked up from germline, CDR1 is MNHEY and CDR2 is SVGAGI. V was clipped by 0 bases and J by 3 bases, with 9 bases between them. The CDR3 consists of 14 residues. DNA for the CDR3: TGTGCCAGCAGTTACTCGGCTAGATACTACGAGCAGTACTTC. It specifies CASSYSARYYEQYF.

There are a few counts of this clone. The J gene is TRBJ2-1, the V gene TRBV7-3; tentatively, D is TRBD2 (5 bases). Trimming shortened V by 5 bases and J by 2 bases, and 10 bases separated the two germline ends. This CDR3 comprises 14 residues. Per germline, CDR1 SGHTA and CDR2 FQGTGA. CDR3 bases: TGTGCCAGCAGCCCCGGGGATGCCTACAATGAGCAGTTCTTC. It encodes CASSPGDAYNEQFF. Using reference TRBV7-3 and TRBJ2-1 for the parts outside the CDR3, the full variable domain is GAGVSQTPSNKVTEKGKYVELRCDPISGHTALYWYRQSLGQGPEFLIYFQGTGAADDSGLPNDRFFAVRPEGSVSTLKIQRTERGDSAVYLCASSPGDAYNEQFFGPGTRLTVL.

This chain uses TRBV28 with TRBJ1-4; unclear D gene. Germline CDR1 reads MDHEN; CDR2 reads SYDVKM. V was clipped by 10 bases and J by 2 bases, with 17 bases between them. This CDR3 is built from 15 residues. The CDR3 DNA sequence: TGTGCCAACAGCTCGGCAGAGAGGACTAATGAAAAACTGTTTTTT. Translation: CANSSAERTNEKLFF.

As regards this clone: Other DNA sequences from this sample encode an identical CDR3 as well. The chain is built from TRBV7-9 and TRBJ1-2, with 10 bases lining up with TRBD1. The J segment lost 6 bases and the V segment lost 3 bases, leaving 1 base of the junction unmatched. Germline CDR1 and CDR2: SEHNR and FQNEAQ (reference sequence). The length of the CDR3 is 13 residues. The CDR3: CASSFGQGDGYTF. The DNA for the CDR3 is TGTGCCAGCAGCTTCGGACAGGGGGATGGCTACACCTTC.

The V and J genes are TRBV11-2 and TRBJ2-5; 7 bases fit TRBD2. This CDR3 region has 13 residues. Germline V gene sequence: CDR1 SGHAT, CDR2 FQNNGV. V shed 5 bases, J shed 4 bases, and the junction held 4 bases outside the gene matches. The CDR3: CASSPRGGETQYF. CDR3 in DNA: TGTGCCAGCAGCCCTCGCGGGGGAGAGACCCAGTACTTC.

In the case of this clone: Other DNA sequences in this specimen translate into the identical CDR3. Written as DNA, the CDR3 is TGTGCCAGCAGCTTAAGCGGGAGATTGGATGAGCAGTTCTTC. This encodes CASSLSGRLDEQFF. The rearrangement joins TRBV7-9 to TRBJ2-1; 8 nucleotides align to TRBD2. The CDR3 consists of 14 residues. The V gene end was trimmed by 2 bases and the J gene end by 8 bases; junction bases not matched to a gene: 5. Per the germline V gene, CDR1 is SEHNR and CDR2 is FQNEAQ (reference sequence). The full variable domain, rest sourced from reference TRBV7-9 and TRBJ2-1, is DTGVSQNPRHKITKRGQNVTFRCDPISEHNRLYWYRQTLGQGPEFLTYFQNEAQLEKSRLLSDRFSAERPKGSFSTLEIQRTEQGDSAMYLCASSLSGRLDEQFFGPGTRLTVL.

The rearrangement uses TRBV20-1 and TRBJ2-1, with D unresolved. There are 11 residues in the CDR3. V was cut by 2 bases and J by 12 bases, with 11 bases left in between. Germline V gene data show CDR1 as DFQATT and CDR2 as SNEGSKA (reference sequence). CDR3 sequence (DNA): TGCAGTGCTAGACTTGTCAATCGGCAGTTCTTC. This codes for CSARLVNRQFF.

This chain links TRBV5-4 with TRBJ2-4, with 11 bases lining up with TRBD1. The CDR3 has 16 amino acids. V dropped 4 bases and J dropped 2; count of bases not matched to a gene: 5. The germline V gene encodes CDR1 SGHNT and CDR2 YYREEE (reference sequence). As DNA, the CDR3 is TGTGCCAGCAGCCCCGGGACAGGGGGAACCAAAAACATTCAGTACTTC. Translating gives CASSPGTGGTKNIQYF.

The chain has TRBV28 and TRBJ1-1, with 7 bases identical to TRBD1. The CDR3 has 15 amino acids. The V and J ends lost 4 bases and 4 bases, in that order; junction bases with no gene match: 9. Germline V CDR1 and CDR2: MDHEN, SYDVKM. CDR3 coding DNA: TGTGCCAGCAGTTCCCCCTACGACAGGGCCACTGAAGCTTTCTTT. Translated: CASSSPYDRATEAFF.

The chain employs TRBV9 and TRBJ2-5; maybe TRBD1 (6 bases). The ends were cut back, 9 bases at V and 4 bases at J, with 19 bases in the middle. The CDR3 runs 14 residues. Germline V CDR1 and CDR2: SGDLS, YYNGEE. CDR3 residues: CANRFTGLGETQYF. The DNA of the CDR3 is TGTGCCAACCGGTTTACAGGGCTGGGAGAGACCCAGTACTTC.

As regards this clone: Within the sample, other DNA sequences also encode this same CDR3. The gene calls are TRBV2 and TRBJ2-2, with no clear D. V was cut by 5 bases and J by 2 bases, with 3 bases left in between. The CDR3 is made up of 12 amino acids. Germline V lookup: CDR1 SNHLY, CDR2 FYNNEI. The CDR3 protein is CASSKNTGELFF. The CDR3, as DNA: TGTGCCAGCAGTAAAAACACCGGGGAGCTGTTTTTT.

The chain recombines TRBV4-1 with TRBJ2-7, with 7 bases lining up with TRBD1. The CDR3 has 15 amino acids. Trimming at V came to 3 bases and at J to 4 bases, leaving 9 bases not matched to a gene. Germline V gives CDR1 MGHRA, CDR2 YSYEKL. The chain's CDR3 is CASSQGDRTIYEQYF. The CDR3, as DNA: TGCGCCAGCAGCCAGGGGGACAGAACTATATACGAGCAGTACTTC.

This clone was observed a single time. V gene TRBV9 combines with J gene TRBJ2-1; D unclear. Trimming shortened V by 1 base and J by 5 bases, and 13 bases separated the two germline ends. Germline CDR1 SGDLS, CDR2 YYNGEE. The length of the CDR3 is 15 residues. CDR3 protein: CASSVLRGANNEQFF. CDR3 bases: TGTGCCAGCAGCGTACTTCGTGGAGCTAACAATGAGCAGTTCTTC.

This clone was recorded once. J is TRBJ1-3 and V is TRBV28; 9 bases line up with TRBD1. The V segment lost 6 bases and the J segment 2 bases; nucleotides outside the gene matches: 11. This CDR3 is 17 amino acids long. The V gene's germline CDR1 is MDHEN and CDR2 SYDVKM. CDR3 sequence: CASRPQPGQGPGNTIYF. The DNA of the CDR3 is TGTGCCAGCAGGCCTCAACCGGGACAGGGCCCTGGAAACACCATATATTTT.

The rearrangement uses TRBV27 and TRBJ2-3; D perhaps matches TRBD2 (6 bases). The ends were cut back, 2 bases at V and 0 bases at J, with 15 bases in the middle. CDR3 length: 17 amino acids. The germline gives CDR1 MNHEY, CDR2 SMNVEV (reference sequence). The CDR3 loop reads CASSLRFGGTSTDTQYF. The CDR3 region has the DNA TGTGCCAGCAGTTTAAGATTCGGGGGAACTAGCACAGATACGCAGTATTTT.

The chain has TRBV6-6 and TRBJ2-7; D gene ambiguous. The CDR3 covers 11 residues. Trimming stripped 8 bases from V and 2 bases from J, with 7 bases between. The germline gives CDR1 MNHNY, CDR2 SVGAGI (reference sequence). The CDR3 DNA reads TGTGCCAGCGGCCTCACCTACGAGCAGTACTTC. Its protein product is CASGLTYEQYF.

The chain recombines TRBV5-8 with TRBJ1-1; D gene unclear. CDR3 size: 15 residues. Germline V gives CDR1 SGHTS, CDR2 YDEGEE. Trimming left V 3 bases short and J 3 bases short, with 15 bases between. CDR3 sequence reads: CASSWTQAGHTEAFF. The CDR3, as DNA: TGTGCCAGCAGCTGGACCCAAGCAGGTCACACTGAAGCTTTCTTT.